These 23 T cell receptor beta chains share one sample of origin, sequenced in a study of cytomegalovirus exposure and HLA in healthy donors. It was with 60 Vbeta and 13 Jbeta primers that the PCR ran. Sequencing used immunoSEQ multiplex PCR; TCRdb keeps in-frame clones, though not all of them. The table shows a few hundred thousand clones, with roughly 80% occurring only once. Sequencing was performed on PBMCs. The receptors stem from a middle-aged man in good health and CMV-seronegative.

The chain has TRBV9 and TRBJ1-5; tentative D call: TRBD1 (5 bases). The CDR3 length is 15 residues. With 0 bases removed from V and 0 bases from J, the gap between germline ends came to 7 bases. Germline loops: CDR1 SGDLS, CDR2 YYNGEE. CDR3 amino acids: CASSVEGLSNQPQHF. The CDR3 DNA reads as TGTGCCAGCAGCGTAGAGGGGCTTAGCAATCAGCCCCAGCATTTT.

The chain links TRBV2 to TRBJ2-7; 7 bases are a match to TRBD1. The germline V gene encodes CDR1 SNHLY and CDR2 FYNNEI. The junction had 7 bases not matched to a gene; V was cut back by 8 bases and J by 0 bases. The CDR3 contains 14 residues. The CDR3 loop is CASCPGTVSYEQYF. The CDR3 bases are TGTGCCAGCTGTCCCGGGACAGTCTCCTACGAGCAGTACTTC.

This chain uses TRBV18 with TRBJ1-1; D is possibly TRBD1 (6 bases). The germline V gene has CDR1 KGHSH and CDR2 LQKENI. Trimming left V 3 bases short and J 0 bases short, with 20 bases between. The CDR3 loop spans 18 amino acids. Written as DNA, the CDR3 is TGTGCCAGCTCACCCTATTTAACGGGACATCTCATGAACACTGAAGCTTTCTTT. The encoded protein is CASSPYLTGHLMNTEAFF.

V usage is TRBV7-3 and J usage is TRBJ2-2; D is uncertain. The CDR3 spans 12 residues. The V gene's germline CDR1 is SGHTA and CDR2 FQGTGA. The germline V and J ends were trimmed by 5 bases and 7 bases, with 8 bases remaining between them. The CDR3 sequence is CASSPASGELFF. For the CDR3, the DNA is TGTGCCAGCAGCCCAGCGAGCGGGGAGCTGTTTTTT.

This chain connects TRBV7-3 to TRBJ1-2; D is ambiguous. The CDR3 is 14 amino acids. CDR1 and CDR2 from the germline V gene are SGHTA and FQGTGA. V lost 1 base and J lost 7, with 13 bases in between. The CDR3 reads CASSLSPASGGYTF. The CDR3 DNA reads TGTGCCAGCAGCTTAAGTCCTGCGTCTGGTGGCTACACCTTC.

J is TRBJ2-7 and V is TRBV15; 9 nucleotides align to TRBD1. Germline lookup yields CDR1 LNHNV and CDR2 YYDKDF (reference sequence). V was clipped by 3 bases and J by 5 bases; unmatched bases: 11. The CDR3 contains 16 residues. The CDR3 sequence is CATSRGTGSAWDEQYF. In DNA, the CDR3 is TGTGCCACCAGCAGGGGGACAGGGAGCGCTTGGGACGAGCAGTACTTC.

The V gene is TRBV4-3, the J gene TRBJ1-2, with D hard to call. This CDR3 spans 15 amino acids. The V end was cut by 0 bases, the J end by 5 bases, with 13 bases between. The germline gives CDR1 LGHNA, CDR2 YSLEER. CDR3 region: CASSQESGDAYGYTF. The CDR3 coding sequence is TGCGCCAGCAGCCAAGAATCGGGAGACGCTTATGGCTACACCTTC.

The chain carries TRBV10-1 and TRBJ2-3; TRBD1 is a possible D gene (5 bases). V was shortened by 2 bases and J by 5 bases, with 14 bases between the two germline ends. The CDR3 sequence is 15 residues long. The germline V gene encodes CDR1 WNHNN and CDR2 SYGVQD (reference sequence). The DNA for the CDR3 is TGCGCCAGCAGTGAGGACAGACTGCAGGTAGATACGCAGTATTTT. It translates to CASSEDRLQVDTQYF.

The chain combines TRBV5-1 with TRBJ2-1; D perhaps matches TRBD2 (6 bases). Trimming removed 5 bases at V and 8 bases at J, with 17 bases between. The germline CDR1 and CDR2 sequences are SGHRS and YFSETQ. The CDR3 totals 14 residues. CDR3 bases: TGCGCCAGCAGTCCCGGGACTGCTCGGGATGAGCAGTTCTTC. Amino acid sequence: CASSPGTARDEQFF.

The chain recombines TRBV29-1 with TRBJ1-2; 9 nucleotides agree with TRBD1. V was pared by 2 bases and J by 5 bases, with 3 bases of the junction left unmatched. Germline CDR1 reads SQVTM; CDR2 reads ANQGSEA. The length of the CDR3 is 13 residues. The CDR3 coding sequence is TGCAGCGTTGAATTAGGGACAGGGTATGGCTACACCTTC. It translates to CSVELGTGYGYTF.

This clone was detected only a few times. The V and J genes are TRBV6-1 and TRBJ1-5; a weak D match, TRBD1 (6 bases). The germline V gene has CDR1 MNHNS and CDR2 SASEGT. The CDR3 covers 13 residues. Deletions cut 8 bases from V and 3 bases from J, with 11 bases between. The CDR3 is CASRGGPNQPQHF. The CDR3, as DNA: TGTGCCAGCCGGGGGGGGCCCAATCAGCCCCAGCATTTT.

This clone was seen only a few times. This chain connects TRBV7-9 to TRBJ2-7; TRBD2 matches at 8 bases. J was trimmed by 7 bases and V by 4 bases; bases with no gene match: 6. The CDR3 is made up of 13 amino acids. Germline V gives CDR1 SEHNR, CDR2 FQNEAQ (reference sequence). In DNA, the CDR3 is TGTGCCAGCAGCTCCCCGGTAGCGGGGGAGCAGTACTTC. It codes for CASSSPVAGEQYF.

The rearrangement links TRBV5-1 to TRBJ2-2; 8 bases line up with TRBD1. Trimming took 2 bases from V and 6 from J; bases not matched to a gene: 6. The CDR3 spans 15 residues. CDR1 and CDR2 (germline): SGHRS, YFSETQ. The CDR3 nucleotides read TGCGCCAGCAGCTTCCCAGGGGGCGCGGCCGGGGAGCTGTTTTTT. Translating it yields CASSFPGGAAGELFF.

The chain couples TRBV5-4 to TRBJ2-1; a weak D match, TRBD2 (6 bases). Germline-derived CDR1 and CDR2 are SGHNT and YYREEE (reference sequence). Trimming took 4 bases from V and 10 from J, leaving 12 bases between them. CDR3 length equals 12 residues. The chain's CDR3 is CASSGGLQEQFF. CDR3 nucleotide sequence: TGTGCCAGCAGCGGGGGACTCCAGGAGCAGTTCTTC.

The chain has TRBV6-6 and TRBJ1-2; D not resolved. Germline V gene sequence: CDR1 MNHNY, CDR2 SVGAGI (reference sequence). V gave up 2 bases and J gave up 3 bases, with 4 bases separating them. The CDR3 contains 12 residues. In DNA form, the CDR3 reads TGTGCCAGCAGTTACCCCGACTATGGCTACACCTTC. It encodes CASSYPDYGYTF.

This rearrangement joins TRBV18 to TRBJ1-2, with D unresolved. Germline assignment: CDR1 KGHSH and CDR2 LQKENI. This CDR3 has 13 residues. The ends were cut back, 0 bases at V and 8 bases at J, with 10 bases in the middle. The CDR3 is CASSPPQVRGYTF. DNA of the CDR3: TGTGCCAGCTCACCACCGCAGGTTCGAGGCTACACCTTC.

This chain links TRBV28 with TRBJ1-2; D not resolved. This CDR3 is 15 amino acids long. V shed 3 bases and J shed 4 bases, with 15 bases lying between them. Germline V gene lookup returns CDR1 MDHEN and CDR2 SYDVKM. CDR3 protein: CASSFDRLRGYGYTF. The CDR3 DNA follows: TGTGCCAGCAGTTTCGATAGGCTCCGGGGCTATGGCTACACCTTC.

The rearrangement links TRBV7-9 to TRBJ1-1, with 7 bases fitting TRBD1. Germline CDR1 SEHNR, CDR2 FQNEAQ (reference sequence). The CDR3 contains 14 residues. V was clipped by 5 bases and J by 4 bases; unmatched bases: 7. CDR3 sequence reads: CASSPTRGSTEAFF. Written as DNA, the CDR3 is TGTGCCAGCAGCCCCACCAGGGGGAGCACTGAAGCTTTCTTT. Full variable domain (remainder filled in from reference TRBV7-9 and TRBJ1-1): DTGVSQNPRHKITKRGQNVTFRCDPISEHNRLYWYRQTLGQGPEFLTYFQNEAQLEKSRLLSDRFSAERPKGSFSTLEIQRTEQGDSAMYLCASSPTRGSTEAFFGQGTRLTVV.

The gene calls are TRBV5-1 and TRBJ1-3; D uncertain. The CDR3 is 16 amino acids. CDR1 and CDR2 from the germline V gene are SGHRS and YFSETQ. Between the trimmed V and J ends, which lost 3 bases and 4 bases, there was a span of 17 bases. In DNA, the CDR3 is TGCGCCAGCAGCTCGCACGTTTCGGGATCCGGAAACACCATATATTTT. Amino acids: CASSSHVSGSGNTIYF. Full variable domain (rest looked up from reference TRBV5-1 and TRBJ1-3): KAGVTQTPRYLIKTRGQQVTLSCSPISGHRSVSWYQQTPGQGLQFLFEYFSETQRNKGNFPGRFSGRQFSNSRSEMNVSTLELGDSALYLCASSSHVSGSGNTIYFGEGSWLTVV.

The CDR3 nucleotides are TGTGCCAGCAGCCTGGGACAGGGAGACTACACCTTC. Its protein is CASSLGQGDYTF. The J gene is TRBJ1-2, the V gene TRBV5-4, with 9 nucleotides matching TRBD1. The CDR3 has 12 amino acids. V was pared by 4 bases and J by 10 bases, with 5 bases of the junction left unmatched. CDR1 is SGHNT and CDR2 is YYREEE in the germline V gene (reference sequence).

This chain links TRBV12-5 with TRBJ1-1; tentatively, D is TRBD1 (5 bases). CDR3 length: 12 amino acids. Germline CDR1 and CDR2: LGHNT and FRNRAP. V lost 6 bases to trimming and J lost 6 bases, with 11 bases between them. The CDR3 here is CASGQKGSEAFF. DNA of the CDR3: TGTGCTAGTGGGCAGAAGGGGTCTGAAGCTTTCTTT.

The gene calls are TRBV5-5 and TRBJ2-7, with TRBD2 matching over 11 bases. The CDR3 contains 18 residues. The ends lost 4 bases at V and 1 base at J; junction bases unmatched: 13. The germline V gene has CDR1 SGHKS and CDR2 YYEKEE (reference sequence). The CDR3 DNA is TGTGCCAGCAGCCTGGACTCTAGCGGGAGGACAGGGTCCTACGAGCAGTACTTC. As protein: CASSLDSSGRTGSYEQYF.

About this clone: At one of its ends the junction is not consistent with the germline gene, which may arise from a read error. The CDR3 DNA follows: TGTTCCAGCACTTCTACCTTACAGGGGGACTACACCTTC. Translated: CSSTSTLQGDYTF. The chain links TRBV7-9 to TRBJ1-2; 8 bases agree with TRBD1. The CDR3 is 13 residues long. Germline-derived CDR1 and CDR2 are SEHNR and FQNEAQ (reference sequence).